These 7 T cell receptor beta chains were all obtained from the same sample, sequenced in a study of blood T cell repertoires in COVID-19 (dated by TCRdb to the early 2020s). The method behind the library was the immunoSEQ multiplex PCR assay. Held by TCRdb, this immuneACCESS table contains in-frame sequences only and omits some clones. Under half of the omission traces to an unresolved V gene where checked; the cause of the rest is unknown. This sample comprises about 59,000 clones, 60% to 85% of them detected only once. The ten largest clonotypes hold more than 2.5% of the sample. Specimen: peripheral blood. These receptors came from a man aged 60 to 75 with acute or convalescent COVID-19.

This chain links TRBV25-1 with TRBJ2-3; 7 positions match TRBD1. Looked up from germline, CDR1 is MGHDK and CDR2 is SYGVNS. The ends lost 1 base at V and 2 bases at J; junction bases unmatched: 3. The CDR3 is made up of 15 amino acids. This CDR3 is CASSELGGPTDTQYF. DNA for the CDR3: TGTGCCAGCAGTGAATTAGGGGGCCCCACAGATACGCAGTATTTT.

The chain is built from TRBV2 and TRBJ2-7, with TRBD1 matching 8 bases. This CDR3 has 15 amino acids. The V and J ends lost 5 bases and 0 bases, in that order; junction bases with no gene match: 6. Germline V gene sequence: CDR1 SNHLY, CDR2 FYNNEI. CDR3 nucleotides: TGTGCCAGCAGTTTTACAGGGGGGTCCTCCTACGAGCAGTACTTC. Translating it yields CASSFTGGSSYEQYF.

This chain connects TRBV5-6 to TRBJ1-4; D unclear. The CDR3 covers 15 residues. Germline V lookup: CDR1 SGHDT, CDR2 YYEEEE. V dropped 3 bases and J dropped 8 bases, with 17 bases sitting between them. CDR3 region: CASSSLEGFGEKLFF. DNA of the CDR3: TGTGCCAGCAGCTCACTGGAGGGATTTGGCGAAAAACTGTTTTTT.

The chain employs TRBV18 and TRBJ1-2; D may be TRBD1 (5 bases). Germline assignment: CDR1 KGHSH and CDR2 LQKENI. V was cut by 0 bases and J by 3 bases, with 14 bases left in between. The CDR3 is made up of 16 amino acids. The CDR3 is CASSPPGGGVYYGYTF. The DNA of the CDR3 is TGTGCCAGCTCACCACCGGGAGGAGGGGTATACTATGGCTACACCTTC.

This clone was picked up one time. The chain links TRBV7-3 to TRBJ2-7; 11 bases match TRBD2. Germline CDR1 SGHTA, CDR2 FQGTGA. V gave up 4 bases and J gave up 3 bases; unmatched junction bases: 5. This CDR3 comprises 15 residues. CDR3 sequence reads: CASSYLAGGYYEQYF. DNA of the CDR3: TGTGCCAGCAGCTATCTAGCGGGGGGTTACTACGAGCAGTACTTC.

The rearrangement joins TRBV27 to TRBJ1-6; TRBD1 aligns across 8 bases. Germline V gives CDR1 MNHEY, CDR2 SMNVEV (reference sequence). The V and J ends lost 8 bases and 9 bases, in that order; junction bases with no gene match: 6. This CDR3 spans 13 amino acids. The DNA of the CDR3 is TGTGCCAGCCAGGGGGCCGGTACTTCACCCCTCCACTTT. Translation gives CASQGAGTSPLHF.

This rearrangement joins TRBV5-5 to TRBJ2-7, with TRBD2 as a possible D gene (7 bases). V shed 2 bases and J shed 2 bases, with 11 bases lying between them. Looked up from germline, CDR1 is SGHKS and CDR2 is YYEKEE (reference sequence). This CDR3 has 14 residues. The CDR3: CASSLIGGPYEQYF. The CDR3 nucleotides read TGTGCCAGCAGCTTAATCGGGGGGCCCTACGAGCAGTACTTC.